What follows are 27 T cell receptor beta chains derived from one specimen sequenced in a study of control samples from healthy donors and cancer patients (TCRdb year 2020). The library came from the immunoSEQ multiplex PCR assay. In its TCRdb copy, this immuneACCESS table keeps in-frame sequences only and misses some clones. Where compared with another copy, unresolved V genes explain less than half of these, and the others have no known cause. Here the sample has more than 100,000 clones; around 90% occur a single time. The ten largest clones capture about 9% of the sample. Sequencing used blood. The receptors come from a man aged 18-30 years in good health.

The chain carries TRBV29-1 and TRBJ2-5, with D possibly matching TRBD1 (6 bases). The CDR3 is 13 residues long. The germline gives CDR1 SQVTM, CDR2 ANQGSEA. Trimming removed 7 bases at V and 2 bases at J, with 14 bases between. The CDR3 sequence is CSGFGQRQETQYF. CDR3 coding DNA: TGCAGCGGATTTGGACAGAGGCAAGAGACCCAGTACTTC.

CDR3 protein: CAISDNLAGETQYF. The CDR3 nucleotides read TGTGCCATCAGTGACAACCTAGCTGGCGAGACCCAGTACTTC. The chain uses TRBV10-3 and TRBJ2-5, with TRBD2 as a possible D gene (5 bases). The V and J ends lost 3 bases and 5 bases respectively, with 13 bases between them. The CDR3 has 14 amino acids. Germline loops: CDR1 ENHRY, CDR2 SYGVKD.

V usage is TRBV30 and J usage is TRBJ1-5; weak D call: TRBD1 (5 bases). The CDR3 sequence is 16 residues long. Trimming took off 0 bases at V and 0 bases at J, with 12 bases between the two ends. Germline CDR1 is GTSNPN and CDR2 is SVGIG (reference sequence). This CDR3 is CAWSVQRQGSNQPQHF. CDR3 nucleotide sequence: TGTGCCTGGAGTGTACAACGGCAGGGTAGCAATCAGCCCCAGCATTTT.

J is TRBJ1-1 and V is TRBV19; maybe TRBD1 (5 bases). V lost 1 base, J lost 8 bases, and 11 bases lay in between. In germline, CDR1 is LNHDA, CDR2 SQIVND (reference sequence). This CDR3 contains 13 residues. The CDR3 loop is CASSIGGLKEAFF. The DNA of the CDR3 is TGTGCCAGTAGTATAGGGGGACTCAAAGAAGCTTTCTTT.

The chain carries TRBV4-1 and TRBJ2-5; 7 nucleotides align to TRBD2. Looked up from germline, CDR1 is MGHRA and CDR2 is YSYEKL. This CDR3 spans 14 amino acids. The J segment lost 5 bases and the V segment lost 4 bases, leaving 7 bases of the junction unmatched. The CDR3 DNA reads as TGCGCCAGCAGCCCCTTTGGACTAGGGGAGACCCAGTACTTC. Its protein product is CASSPFGLGETQYF.

This clone showed up just once. The chain couples TRBV9 to TRBJ2-3; no reliable D call. CDR1 and CDR2 (germline): SGDLS, YYNGEE. The CDR3 spans 13 residues. The V end was cut by 4 bases, the J end by 2 bases, with 8 bases between. The CDR3 loop is CASSPVSTDTQYF. The CDR3 DNA reads as TGTGCCAGCAGCCCCGTTTCCACAGATACGCAGTATTTT.

The CDR3 region has the DNA TGTGCCAGCAGACCCCAGGGGGGCTCTGGAAACACCATATATTTT. As protein: CASRPQGGSGNTIYF. The V gene is TRBV7-2, the J gene TRBJ1-3, with TRBD1 identical over 7 bases. CDR3 length: 15 amino acids. Per germline, CDR1 SGHTA and CDR2 FQGNSA. With V trimmed by 6 bases and J by 0 bases, 5 bases remained unmatched.

The V gene is TRBV7-9, the J gene TRBJ1-5; D is uncertain. CDR1 is SEHNR, CDR2 FQNEAQ, per germline (reference sequence). Trimming left V 7 bases short and J 4 bases short, with 11 bases between. This CDR3 region has 13 residues. CDR3 DNA: TGTGCCAGCATTCAGGCAAAAAATCAGCCCCAGCATTTT. It translates to CASIQAKNQPQHF.

The chain combines TRBV3-1 (or the pseudogene TRBV3-2) with TRBJ1-6; D might be TRBD1 (5 bases). This CDR3 has 15 residues. The germline CDR1 and CDR2 sequences are LGHDT and YNNKEL (reference sequence). Between the trimmed V and J ends, which lost 1 base and 7 bases, there was a span of 11 bases. CDR3 region: CASSQGPGWNSPLHF. CDR3 DNA: TGTGCCAGCAGCCAAGGTCCAGGGTGGAATTCACCCCTCCACTTT.

This clone was observed a single time. The chain joins TRBV6-5 to TRBJ1-2; a possible D gene is TRBD1 (6 bases). The V gene's germline CDR1 is MNHEY and CDR2 SVGAGI. The V end lost 5 bases, the J end lost 3 bases, and 13 bases lay between the germline ends. The CDR3 loop spans 14 amino acids. The CDR3 coding sequence is TGTGCCAGCAGTCTGGGGGCGCTGGACTATGGCTACACCTTC. Protein sequence: CASSLGALDYGYTF.

This sequence joins TRBV7-2 and TRBJ2-7; 7 bases map to TRBD1. This CDR3 is built from 14 residues. CDR1 and CDR2 (germline): SGHTA, FQGNSA. V shed 2 bases, J shed 4 bases, and the junction held 5 bases outside the gene matches. Here the CDR3 DNA reads TGTGCCAGCAGCTTACCAGACAGGGTTTACGAGCAGTACTTC. Translated, it gives CASSLPDRVYEQYF.

The chain is built from TRBV5-1 and TRBJ1-3; D not resolved. Germline CDR1 reads SGHRS; CDR2 reads YFSETQ. This CDR3 spans 13 amino acids. The V and J ends lost 0 bases and 8 bases respectively, with 9 bases between them. This chain's CDR3 is CASSLVEGDTIYF. In DNA, the CDR3 is TGCGCCAGCAGCTTGGTAGAAGGCGACACCATATATTTT.

This chain joins TRBV30 and TRBJ1-1, with D possibly being TRBD1 (6 bases). V lost 5 bases and J lost 5, with 12 bases in between. From germline, CDR1 is GTSNPN and CDR2 SVGIG (reference sequence). This CDR3 is 12 amino acids long. CDR3 region: CAWPRGGTEAFF. The CDR3 DNA reads as TGTGCCTGGCCCAGGGGAGGGACTGAAGCTTTCTTT.

J is TRBJ2-7 and V is TRBV7-3; D remains ambiguous. Germline assignment: CDR1 SGHTA and CDR2 FQGTGA. V lost 0 bases and J lost 0, with 12 bases in between. The CDR3 has 16 residues. Written as DNA, the CDR3 is TGTGCCAGCAGCTTAACCTTGGACGGACGCTCCTACGAGCAGTACTTC. It codes for CASSLTLDGRSYEQYF. Drawing the rest from reference TRBV7-3 and TRBJ2-7, the complete variable domain is GAGVSQTPSNKVTEKGKYVELRCDPISGHTALYWYRQSLGQGPEFLIYFQGTGAADDSGLPNDRFFAVRPEGSVSTLKIQRTERGDSAVYLCASSLTLDGRSYEQYFGPGTRLTVT.

The chain couples TRBV3-1 (or the pseudogene TRBV3-2) to TRBJ2-7; 9 bases are shared with TRBD1. Germline CDR1 and CDR2: LGHDT and YNNKEL (reference sequence). The CDR3 sequence is 16 residues long. V shed 0 bases, J shed 3 bases, and the junction held 6 bases outside the gene matches. CDR3 DNA sequence: TGTGCCAGCAGCCAAGATCCTGGGACAGGGTTCTACGAGCAGTACTTC. This encodes CASSQDPGTGFYEQYF.

V usage is TRBV10-2 and J usage is TRBJ2-7; 9 bases fit TRBD1. This CDR3 has 15 residues. V gave up 6 bases and J gave up 2 bases; unmatched junction bases: 8. Looked up from germline, CDR1 is WSHSY and CDR2 is SAAADI. The CDR3 here is CASRGDRGKTYEQYF. The DNA of the CDR3 is TGCGCCAGCAGAGGTGACAGGGGGAAAACCTACGAGCAGTACTTC.

V gene TRBV3-1 (or the pseudogene TRBV3-2) combines with J gene TRBJ1-1; the match to TRBD1 covers 9 bases. In germline, CDR1 is LGHDT, CDR2 YNNKEL (reference sequence). With 5 bases clipped from V and 8 bases from J, the junction kept 6 bases outside the gene matches. The CDR3 sequence is 13 residues long. The CDR3 is CASSSGQGPEAFF. CDR3 sequence (DNA): TGTGCCAGCAGCTCTGGACAGGGGCCCGAAGCTTTCTTT.

The chain employs TRBV5-6 and TRBJ1-5; D remains unclear. CDR3 length: 15 residues. CDR1 is SGHDT and CDR2 is YYEEEE in the germline V gene. V was trimmed by 2 bases and J by 1 base, leaving 10 bases between them. The CDR3 DNA is TGTGCCAGCAGCTTTAGTATGGGCAGCAATCAGCCCCAGCATTTT. As protein: CASSFSMGSNQPQHF.

The rearrangement links TRBV5-4 to TRBJ2-1, with D perhaps TRBD2 (6 bases). Trimming stripped 4 bases from V and 5 bases from J, with 10 bases between. Looked up from germline, CDR1 is SGHNT and CDR2 is YYREEE (reference sequence). The CDR3 runs 13 residues. Written as DNA, the CDR3 is TGTGCCAGCAGCAAGACTAGTAACAATGAGCAGTTCTTC. It is translated as CASSKTSNNEQFF.

J is TRBJ2-3 and V is TRBV7-9, with TRBD2 matching 13 bases. Germline V lookup: CDR1 SEHNR, CDR2 FQNEAQ (reference sequence). Trimming at V came to 4 bases and at J to 6 bases, leaving 10 bases not matched to a gene. This CDR3 is built from 17 residues. CDR3 nucleotides: TGTGCCAGCAGCTCACGGACTAGCGGGGGCCAGCAGGATACGCAGTATTTT. Translating it yields CASSSRTSGGQQDTQYF. The entire variable domain, with the rest obtained from reference TRBV7-9 and TRBJ2-3, is as follows: DTGVSQNPRHKITKRGQNVTFRCDPISEHNRLYWYRQTLGQGPEFLTYFQNEAQLEKSRLLSDRFSAERPKGSFSTLEIQRTEQGDSAMYLCASSSRTSGGQQDTQYFGPGTRLTVL.

The V and J genes are TRBV7-9 and TRBJ1-2, with a tentative D call TRBD1 (6 bases). This CDR3 is 14 amino acids long. Trimming took off 5 bases at V and 5 bases at J, with 15 bases between the two ends. CDR1 is SEHNR and CDR2 is FQNEAQ in the germline V gene (reference sequence). DNA for the CDR3: TGTGCCAGCAGCCCACAGGGTAGGGATTATGGCTACACCTTC. This sequence encodes CASSPQGRDYGYTF.

This chain links TRBV19 with TRBJ1-5, with a tentative D call TRBD1 (6 bases). Germline CDR1 and CDR2: LNHDA and SQIVND (reference sequence). Trimming stripped 4 bases from V and 1 base from J, with 17 bases between. CDR3 length: 17 amino acids. The CDR3 sequence is CASSRTVNLRSNQPQHF. Here the CDR3 DNA reads TGTGCCAGTAGTAGGACAGTAAATTTGAGGAGCAATCAGCCCCAGCATTTT.

A remark on this clone: Within the sample, other DNA sequences also encode this same CDR3. This chain links TRBV5-1 with TRBJ2-5; possibly TRBD2 for D (6 bases). There are 13 residues in the CDR3. Trimming took off 1 base at V and 2 bases at J, with 6 bases between the two ends. Germline V gene data show CDR1 as SGHRS and CDR2 as YFSETQ. As DNA, the CDR3 is TGCGCCAGCAGCTTGCGGGGGCAAGAGACCCAGTACTTC. Its protein is CASSLRGQETQYF.

The V and J genes are TRBV3-1 (or the pseudogene TRBV3-2) and TRBJ1-2; unclear D gene. There are 19 residues in the CDR3. Germline values: CDR1 LGHDT, CDR2 YNNKEL (reference sequence). Trimming pared 0 bases from V and 6 bases from J, leaving 26 bases between. The CDR3 DNA reads as TGTGCCAGCAGCCAAGATCGCAGGCGGAGACAAATCAAAAGGGATGGCTACACCTTC. Translation gives CASSQDRRRRQIKRDGYTF.

The chain uses TRBV5-1 and TRBJ2-2; 11 bases fit TRBD2. Germline lookup yields CDR1 SGHRS and CDR2 YFSETQ. There are 16 residues in the CDR3. V was pared by 0 bases and J by 4 bases, with 2 bases of the junction left unmatched. This CDR3 reads CASSLAGLAGTGELFF. CDR3 nucleotides: TGCGCCAGCAGCTTGGCTGGACTAGCGGGCACCGGGGAGCTGTTTTTT.

This rearrangement joins TRBV6-5 to TRBJ1-5; no reliable D call. Germline loops: CDR1 MNHEY, CDR2 SVGAGI. V lost 2 bases and J lost 4, with 6 bases in between. The CDR3 totals 13 residues. The CDR3, as DNA: TGTGCCAGCAGTTACGGACCTAATCAGCCCCAGCATTTT. Protein: CASSYGPNQPQHF.

The V gene is TRBV21-1, the J gene TRBJ1-1; the tabulated D call, TRBD1, remains unverified against the DNA. TRBV21-1 is described as a pseudogene. The length of the CDR3 is 17 residues. The CDR3 loop reads CASSKVWDRRWNTEAFF. DNA for the CDR3: TGTGCCAGCAGCAAAGTCTGGGACAGACGATGGAACACTGAAGCTTTCTTT.